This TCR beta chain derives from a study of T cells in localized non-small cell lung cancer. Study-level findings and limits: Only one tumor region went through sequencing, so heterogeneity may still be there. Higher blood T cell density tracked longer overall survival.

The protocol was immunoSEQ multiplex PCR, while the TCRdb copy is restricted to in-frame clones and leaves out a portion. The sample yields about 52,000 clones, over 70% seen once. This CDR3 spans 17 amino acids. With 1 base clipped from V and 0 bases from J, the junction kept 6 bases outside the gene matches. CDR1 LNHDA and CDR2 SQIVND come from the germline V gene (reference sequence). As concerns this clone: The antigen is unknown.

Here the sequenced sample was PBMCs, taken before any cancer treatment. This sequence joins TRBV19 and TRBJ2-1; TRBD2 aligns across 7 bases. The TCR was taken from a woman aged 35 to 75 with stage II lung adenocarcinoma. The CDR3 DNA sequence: TGTGCCAGTAGTATAGCCTGGGGGGGGAGCTCCTACAATGAGCAGTTCTTC. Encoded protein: CASSIAWGGSSYNEQFF.